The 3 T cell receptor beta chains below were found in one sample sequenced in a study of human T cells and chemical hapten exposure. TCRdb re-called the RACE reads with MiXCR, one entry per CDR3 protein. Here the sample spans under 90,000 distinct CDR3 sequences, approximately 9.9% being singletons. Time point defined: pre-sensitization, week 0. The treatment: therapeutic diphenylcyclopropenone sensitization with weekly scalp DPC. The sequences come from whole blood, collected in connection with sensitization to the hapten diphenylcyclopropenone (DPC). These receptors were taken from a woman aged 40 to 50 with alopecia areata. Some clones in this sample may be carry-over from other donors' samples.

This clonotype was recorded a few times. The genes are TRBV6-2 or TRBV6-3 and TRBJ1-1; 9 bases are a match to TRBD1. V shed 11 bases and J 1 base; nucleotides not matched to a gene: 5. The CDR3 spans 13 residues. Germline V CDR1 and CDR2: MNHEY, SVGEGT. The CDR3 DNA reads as TGTGCCGGACAGGGACAGGGGAACACTGAAGCTTTCTTT. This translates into CAGQGQGNTEAFF.

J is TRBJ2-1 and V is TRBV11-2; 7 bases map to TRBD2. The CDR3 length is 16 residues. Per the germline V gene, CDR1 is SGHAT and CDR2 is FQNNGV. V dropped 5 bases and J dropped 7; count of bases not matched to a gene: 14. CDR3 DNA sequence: TGTGCCAGCAGCCGGGAGGCAGGTGCGGCGGGAAATGAGCAGTTCTTC. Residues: CASSREAGAAGNEQFF.

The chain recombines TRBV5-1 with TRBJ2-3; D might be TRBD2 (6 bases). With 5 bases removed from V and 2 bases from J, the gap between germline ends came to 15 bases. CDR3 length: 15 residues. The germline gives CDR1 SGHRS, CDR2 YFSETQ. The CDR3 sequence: CASRTGLRDTDTQYF. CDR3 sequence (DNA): TGCGCCAGCAGAACGGGACTGCGCGACACAGATACGCAGTATTTT.